The present T cell receptor beta chain was sequenced within a study of human T cells and chemical hapten exposure. On the study more broadly: Per-sample TCR yields varied mainly from small pooled library volume differences.

Researchers extracted total RNA from unfractionated whole blood. This clonotype was picked up a small number of times. Library preparation tagged each individual cDNA molecule with a unique molecular identifier. TCRdb re-analysed the 5' RACE reads in MiXCR, keeping a single row per CDR3 protein. There are under 150,000 distinct CDR3 sequences in the sample; approximately 19% occur only once, and around 2.8% lies in the top ten. This CDR3 region has 15 residues. Germline CDR1 and CDR2: SGDLS and YYNGEE. V was clipped by 0 bases and J by 7 bases, with 14 bases between them. This receptor was identified in a human donor in good health. The chain is built from TRBV9 and TRBJ1-5, with a tentative D call TRBD1 (6 bases). The CDR3 sequence is CASSVGGGLAQPQHF. DNA of the CDR3: TGTGCCAGCAGCGTAGGGGGGGGCCTCGCCCAGCCCCAGCATTTT.